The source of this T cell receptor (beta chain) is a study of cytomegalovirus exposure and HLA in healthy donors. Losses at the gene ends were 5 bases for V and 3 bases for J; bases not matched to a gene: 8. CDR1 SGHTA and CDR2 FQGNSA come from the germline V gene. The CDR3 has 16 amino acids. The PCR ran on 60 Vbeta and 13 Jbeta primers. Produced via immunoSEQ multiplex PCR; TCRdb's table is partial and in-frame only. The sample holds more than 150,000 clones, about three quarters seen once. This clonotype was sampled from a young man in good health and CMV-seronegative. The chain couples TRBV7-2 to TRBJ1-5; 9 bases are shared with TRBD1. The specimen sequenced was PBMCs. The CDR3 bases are TGTGCCAGCAGCACTGCCGGGACAGGGAACAATCAGCCCCAGCATTTT. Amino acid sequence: CASSTAGTGNNQPQHF.